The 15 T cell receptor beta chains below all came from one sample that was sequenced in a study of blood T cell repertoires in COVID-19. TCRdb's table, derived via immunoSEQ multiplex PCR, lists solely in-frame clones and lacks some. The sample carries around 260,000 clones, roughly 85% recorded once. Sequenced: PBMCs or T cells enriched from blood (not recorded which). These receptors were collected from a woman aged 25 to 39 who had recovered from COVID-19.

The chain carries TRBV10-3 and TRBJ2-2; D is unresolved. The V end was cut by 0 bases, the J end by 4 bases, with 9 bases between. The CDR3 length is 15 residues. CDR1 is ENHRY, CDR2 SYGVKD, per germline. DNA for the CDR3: TGTGCCATCAGTGAGTCAAGCACCGTCACCGGGGAGCTGTTTTTT. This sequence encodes CAISESSTVTGELFF.

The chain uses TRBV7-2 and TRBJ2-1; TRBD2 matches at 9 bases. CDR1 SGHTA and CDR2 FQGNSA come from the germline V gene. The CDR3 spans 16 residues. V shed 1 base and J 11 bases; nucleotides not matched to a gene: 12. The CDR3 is CASSLEVLAGWGKQFF. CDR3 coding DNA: TGTGCCAGCAGCTTAGAGGTGCTAGCGGGGTGGGGTAAGCAGTTCTTC.

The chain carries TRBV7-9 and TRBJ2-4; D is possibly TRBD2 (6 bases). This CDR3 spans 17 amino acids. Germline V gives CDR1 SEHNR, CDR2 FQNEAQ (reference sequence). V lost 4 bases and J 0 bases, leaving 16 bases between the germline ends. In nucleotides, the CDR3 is TGTGCCAGCAGCTCGGCGACGGGGGATTTAGCCAAAAACATTCAGTACTTC. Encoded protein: CASSSATGDLAKNIQYF.

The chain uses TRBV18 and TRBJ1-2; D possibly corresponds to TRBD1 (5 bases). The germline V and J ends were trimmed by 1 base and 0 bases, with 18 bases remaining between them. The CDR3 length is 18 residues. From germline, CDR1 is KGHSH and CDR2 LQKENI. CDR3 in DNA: TGTGCCAGCTCACCACTCCCCGCTGATGGAGGGGCTAACTATGGCTACACCTTC. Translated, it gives CASSPLPADGGANYGYTF.

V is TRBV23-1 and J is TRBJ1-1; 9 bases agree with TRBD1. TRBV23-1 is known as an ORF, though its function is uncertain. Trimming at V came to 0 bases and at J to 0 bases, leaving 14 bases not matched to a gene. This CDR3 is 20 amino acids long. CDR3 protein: CASSQSPFDRGEIMNTEAFF. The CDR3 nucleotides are TGCGCCAGCAGTCAATCCCCTTTTGACAGGGGGGAAATTATGAACACTGAAGCTTTCTTT.

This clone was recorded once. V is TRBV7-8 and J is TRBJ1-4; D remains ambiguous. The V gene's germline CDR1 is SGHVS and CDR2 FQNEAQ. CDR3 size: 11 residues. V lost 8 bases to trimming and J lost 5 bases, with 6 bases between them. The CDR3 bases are TGTGCCAGCGGAGAGAATGAAAAACTGTTTTTT. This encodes CASGENEKLFF.

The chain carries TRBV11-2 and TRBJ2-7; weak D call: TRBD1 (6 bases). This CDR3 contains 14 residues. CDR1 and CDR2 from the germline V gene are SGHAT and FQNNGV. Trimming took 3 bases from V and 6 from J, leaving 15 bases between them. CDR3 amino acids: CASSFNRQVGEQYF. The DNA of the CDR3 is TGTGCCAGCAGCTTTAACCGACAGGTCGGCGAGCAGTACTTC.

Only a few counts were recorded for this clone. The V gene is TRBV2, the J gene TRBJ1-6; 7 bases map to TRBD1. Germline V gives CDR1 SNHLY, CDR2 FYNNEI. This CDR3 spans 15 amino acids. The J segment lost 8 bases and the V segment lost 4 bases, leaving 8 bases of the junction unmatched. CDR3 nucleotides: TGTGCCAGCAGTGGTACAGGGGAATTAGATTCACCCCTCCACTTT. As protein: CASSGTGELDSPLHF.

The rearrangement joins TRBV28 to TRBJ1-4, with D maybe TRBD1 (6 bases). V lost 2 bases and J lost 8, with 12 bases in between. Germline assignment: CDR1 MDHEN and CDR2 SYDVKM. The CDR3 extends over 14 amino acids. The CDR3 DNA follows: TGTGCCAGCAGTTTAGTACAGGGTATCGAAAAACTGTTTTTT. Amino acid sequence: CASSLVQGIEKLFF.

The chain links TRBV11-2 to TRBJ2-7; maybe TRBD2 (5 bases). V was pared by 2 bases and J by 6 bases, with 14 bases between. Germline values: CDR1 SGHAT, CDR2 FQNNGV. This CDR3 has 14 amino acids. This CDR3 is CASSLSRVVGEQYF. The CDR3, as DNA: TGTGCCAGCAGCTTATCGCGGGTTGTGGGCGAGCAGTACTTC.

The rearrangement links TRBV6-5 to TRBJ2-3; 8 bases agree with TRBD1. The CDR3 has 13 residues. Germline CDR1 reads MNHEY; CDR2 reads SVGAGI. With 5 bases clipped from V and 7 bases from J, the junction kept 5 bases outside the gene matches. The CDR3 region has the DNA TGTGCCAGCAGTCCCACCAGGGGGCATACGCAGTATTTT. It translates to CASSPTRGHTQYF.

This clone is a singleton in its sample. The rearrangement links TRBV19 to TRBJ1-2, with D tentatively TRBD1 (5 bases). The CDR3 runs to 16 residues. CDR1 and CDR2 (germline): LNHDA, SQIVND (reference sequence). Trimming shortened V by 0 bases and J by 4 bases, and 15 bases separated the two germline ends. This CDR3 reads CASSIDSGRTIYGYTF. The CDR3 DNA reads TGTGCCAGTAGTATAGATTCAGGGAGGACAATCTATGGCTACACCTTC. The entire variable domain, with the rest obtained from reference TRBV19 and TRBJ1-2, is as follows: DGGITQSPKYLFRKEGQNVTLSCEQNLNHDAMYWYRQDPGQGLRLIYYSQIVNDFQKGDIAEGYSVSREKKESFPLTVTSAQKNPTAFYLCASSIDSGRTIYGYTFGSGTRLTVV.

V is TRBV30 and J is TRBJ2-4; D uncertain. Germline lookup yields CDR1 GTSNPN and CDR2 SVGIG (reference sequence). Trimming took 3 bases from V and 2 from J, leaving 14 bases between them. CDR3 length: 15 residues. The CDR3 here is CAWSLAVITKNIQYF. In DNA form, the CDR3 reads TGTGCCTGGAGCCTCGCGGTGATCACCAAAAACATTCAGTACTTC. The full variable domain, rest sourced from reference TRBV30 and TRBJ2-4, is SQTIHQWPATLVQPVGSPLSLECTVEGTSNPNLYWYRQAAGRGLQLLFYSVGIGQISSEVPQNLSASRPQDRQFILSSKKLLLSDSGFYLCAWSLAVITKNIQYFGAGTRLSVL.

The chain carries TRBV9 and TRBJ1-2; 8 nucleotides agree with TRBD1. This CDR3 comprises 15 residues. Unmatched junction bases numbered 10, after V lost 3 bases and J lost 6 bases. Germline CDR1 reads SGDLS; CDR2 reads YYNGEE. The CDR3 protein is CASSGSRTGGNGYTF. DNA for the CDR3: TGTGCCAGCAGCGGAAGTCGAACAGGGGGTAATGGCTACACCTTC.

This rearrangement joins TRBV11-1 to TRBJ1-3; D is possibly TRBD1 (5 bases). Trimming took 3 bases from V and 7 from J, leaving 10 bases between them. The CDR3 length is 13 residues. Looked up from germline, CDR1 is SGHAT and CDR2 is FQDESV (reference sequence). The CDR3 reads CASSLGRWNTIYF. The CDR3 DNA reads TGTGCCAGCAGCTTGGGGCGCTGGAACACCATATATTTT.